These 32 T cell receptor beta chains share one sample of origin, sequenced in a study. A single record per CDR3 protein comes from TCRdb applying MiXCR to the RT-PCR reads. The table includes about 700,000 distinct CDR3 sequences, 14% detected once. Sequenced: memory CD4+ T cells from blood. The source is a female donor in good health, serving as a healthy control.

With respect to this clonotype: A much larger clonotype is one base distant, so this may be a read error. The chain recombines TRBV12-3 or TRBV12-4 with TRBJ1-5; 8 positions match TRBD1. V trimming: 8 bases; J trimming: 4 bases; junction bases outside the gene matches: 7. The CDR3 contains 14 residues. The CDR3 sequence: CASGHTGGNQPQHF. DNA of the CDR3: TGTGCCAGCGGTCACACAGGGGGGAATCAGCCCCAGCATTTT.

The chain links TRBV27 to TRBJ1-1, with D possibly being TRBD1 (6 bases). There are 12 residues in the CDR3. V was cut by 5 bases and J by 8 bases, with 12 bases left in between. From germline, CDR1 is MNHEY and CDR2 SMNVEV (reference sequence). CDR3 DNA: TGTGCCAGCAGTGATAGGGGACAAGAAGCTTTCTTT. It encodes CASSDRGQEAFF.

This clonotype was counted between two and nine times. DNA for the CDR3: TGTGCCAGCAGTTTATCGAGGCAGTCCTACGAGCAGTACTTC. Its translation is CASSLSRQSYEQYF. The gene calls are TRBV27 and TRBJ2-7; D ambiguous. Trimming pared 0 bases from V and 1 base from J, leaving 7 bases between. The length of the CDR3 is 14 residues. Germline lookup yields CDR1 MNHEY and CDR2 SMNVEV (reference sequence).

This clonotype has a count of ten or more. This rearrangement joins TRBV6-2 or TRBV6-3 to TRBJ2-3; 7 nucleotides line up with TRBD2. The V gene end was trimmed by 6 bases and the J gene end by 9 bases; junction bases not matched to a gene: 6. CDR3 length equals 12 residues. Germline CDR1 reads MNHEY; CDR2 reads SVGEGT. CDR3 region: CASSPSSGTQYF. Here the CDR3 DNA reads TGTGCCAGCAGCCCCTCTAGCGGAACGCAGTATTTT.

This clonotype showed up many times. This chain links TRBV6-5 with TRBJ1-5, with D uncertain. Germline lookup yields CDR1 MNHEY and CDR2 SVGAGI. The length of the CDR3 is 14 residues. V lost 0 bases and J lost 7, with 10 bases in between. CDR3 DNA: TGTGCCAGCAGTTACTCGATCACGGGGCAGCCCCAGCATTTT. This encodes CASSYSITGQPQHF.

This clonotype has just a few counts. The chain has TRBV10-3 and TRBJ2-2; perhaps D is TRBD1 or TRBD2 (5 bases each). This CDR3 spans 13 amino acids. Germline lookup yields CDR1 ENHRY and CDR2 SYGVKD. Trimming stripped 2 bases from V and 8 bases from J, with 9 bases between. The CDR3 protein is CAISEGTSGELFF. In DNA, the CDR3 is TGTGCCATCAGTGAGGGGACGTCTGGGGAGCTGTTTTTT.

This clonotype was seen repeatedly, ten times or more. The chain has TRBV6-2 or TRBV6-3 and TRBJ1-5, with TRBD1 matching 8 bases. The CDR3 runs 16 residues. Germline lookup yields CDR1 MNHEY and CDR2 SVGEGT. The ends lost 5 bases at V and 7 bases at J; junction bases unmatched: 13. The CDR3 nucleotides are TGTGCCAGCAGTGACGAGGGCCAGGGGGCCAGGCAGCCCCAGCATTTT. Residues: CASSDEGQGARQPQHF.

This clonotype occurred many times. The rearrangement links TRBV7-9 to TRBJ2-7, with 10 positions matching TRBD1. The V gene's germline CDR1 is SEHNR and CDR2 FQNEAQ (reference sequence). This CDR3 has 14 residues. V lost 5 bases and J lost 7; bases outside the gene matches: 8. The CDR3 region has the DNA TGTGCCAGCAGCGCCGGGACAGGGGCTCGAGAGCAGTACTTC. Protein product: CASSAGTGAREQYF.

Many counts were recorded for this clonotype. The chain carries TRBV18 and TRBJ1-2; a possible D gene is TRBD1 (5 bases). Deletions cut 3 bases from V and 7 bases from J, with 18 bases between. The CDR3 covers 15 residues. Germline CDR1 reads KGHSH; CDR2 reads LQKENI. CDR3: CASSPGGTALLGYTF. CDR3 DNA: TGTGCCAGCTCACCGGGCGGGACGGCTCTACTTGGCTACACCTTC.

The chain couples TRBV27 to TRBJ1-4, with 7 bases lining up with TRBD1. The germline V gene has CDR1 MNHEY and CDR2 SMNVEV (reference sequence). V lost 0 bases to trimming and J lost 4 bases; unmatched junction nucleotides: 2. This CDR3 has 15 residues. CDR3 nucleotides: TGTGCCAGCAGTTTATCGACAGGGAGTAATGAAAAACTGTTTTTT. Its translation is CASSLSTGSNEKLFF.

This clonotype was observed many times. The CDR3 DNA reads as TGTGCCAGCAGCTTATCTGGGGGGCTGAACACTGAAGCTTTCTTT. Its protein is CASSLSGGLNTEAFF. The chain couples TRBV13 to TRBJ1-1, with D tentatively TRBD1 (6 bases). Trimming cost V 2 bases and J 0 bases, with 10 bases left between them. This CDR3 contains 15 residues. From germline, CDR1 is PRHDT and CDR2 FYEKMQ (reference sequence).

This clonotype has ten or more counts. J is TRBJ2-7 and V is TRBV20-1, with D maybe TRBD2 (5 bases). The CDR3 has 12 residues. Germline lookup yields CDR1 DFQATT and CDR2 SNEGSKA (reference sequence). Between the trimmed V and J ends, which lost 0 bases and 9 bases, there was a span of 12 bases. DNA for the CDR3: TGCAGTGCTAGAGATGAAGGACTGGGGCAGTACTTC. Residues: CSARDEGLGQYF.

This clonotype was seen just once. The chain uses TRBV7-8 and TRBJ2-7, with 8 bases aligning to TRBD1. The J segment lost 7 bases and the V segment lost 4 bases, leaving 12 bases of the junction unmatched. The CDR3 contains 15 residues. Germline lookup yields CDR1 SGHVS and CDR2 FQNEAQ. In nucleotides, the CDR3 is TGTGCCAGCAGCTCTCGGACAGGGCTGCGAGGGGAGCAGTACTTC. This translates into CASSSRTGLRGEQYF.

This clonotype has only a few counts. The rearrangement joins TRBV5-1 to TRBJ2-7, with TRBD2 matching over 7 bases. The CDR3 loop spans 14 amino acids. V dropped 4 bases and J dropped 6; count of bases not matched to a gene: 10. Germline V lookup: CDR1 SGHRS, CDR2 YFSETQ. CDR3 in amino acids: CASSPRGGLREQYF. The CDR3 nucleotides read TGCGCCAGCAGCCCTCGGGGAGGGCTGCGCGAGCAGTACTTC.

This clonotype has only a few counts. The rearrangement links TRBV9 to TRBJ2-3, with TRBD2 matching 10 bases. CDR3 length equals 16 residues. V shed 3 bases, J shed 4 bases, and the junction held 8 bases outside the gene matches. The germline gives CDR1 SGDLS, CDR2 YYNGEE. The CDR3 DNA reads TGTGCCAGCAGCGGGGGGGGACTAGCGTTGGCAGATACGCAGTATTTT. Protein: CASSGGGLALADTQYF.

The rearrangement links TRBV7-6 to TRBJ1-3; the match to TRBD1 covers 7 bases. V shed 5 bases and J 6 bases; nucleotides not matched to a gene: 13. From germline, CDR1 is SGHVS and CDR2 FNYEAQ. The CDR3 has 16 amino acids. The CDR3 nucleotides read TGTGCCAGCAGCCCAACAGGGGACTCTTCTAAAAACACCATATATTTT. Protein product: CASSPTGDSSKNTIYF.

In this sample, this clonotype turned up a few times. V and J are TRBV6-2 or TRBV6-3 and TRBJ1-6; the D is unclear. V lost 7 bases and J lost 9, with 16 bases in between. CDR3 length: 14 residues. Germline V CDR1 and CDR2: MNHEY, SVGEGT. DNA of the CDR3: TGTGCCAGCACCGGACTGTCAGGTGGTTCACCCCTCCACTTT. This codes for CASTGLSGGSPLHF.

This sequence joins TRBV12-3 or TRBV12-4 and TRBJ2-1; possible D gene TRBD2, 5 bases. This CDR3 region has 12 residues. With 5 bases removed from V and 12 bases from J, the gap between germline ends came to 14 bases. The CDR3 is CASSPLGSWQFF. DNA of the CDR3: TGTGCCAGCAGTCCACTAGGATCTTGGCAGTTCTTC.

This clonotype came up a few times. The rearrangement joins TRBV11-2 to TRBJ2-1, with 10 nucleotides matching TRBD2. In germline, CDR1 is SGHAT, CDR2 FQNNGV. The V segment lost 3 bases and the J segment 4 bases; nucleotides outside the gene matches: 9. The CDR3 is 17 amino acids. The CDR3 spells CASSFYLAGATYNEQFF. CDR3 bases: TGTGCCAGCAGCTTCTATCTAGCGGGAGCCACTTACAATGAGCAGTTCTTC.

This clonotype occurred a few times. This chain connects TRBV27 to TRBJ2-7; 8 nucleotides match TRBD1. Trimming cost V 6 bases and J 3 bases; bases outside gene matches: 10. The germline CDR1 and CDR2 sequences are MNHEY and SMNVEV (reference sequence). This CDR3 contains 15 residues. CDR3 residues: CASRLLSTGGYEQYF. The DNA of the CDR3 is TGTGCCAGCAGACTTTTGAGTACAGGGGGCTACGAGCAGTACTTC.

The chain has TRBV15 and TRBJ2-1; TRBD2 aligns across 9 bases. This CDR3 is built from 16 residues. V gave up 0 bases and J gave up 4 bases; unmatched junction bases: 4. The germline gives CDR1 LNHNV, CDR2 YYDKDF (reference sequence). CDR3: CATSRDRAGGYNEQFF. The DNA for the CDR3 is TGTGCCACCAGCAGAGATAGAGCGGGGGGATACAATGAGCAGTTCTTC.

The chain uses TRBV6-6 and TRBJ1-3; TRBD1 aligns across 9 bases. The germline gives CDR1 MNHNY, CDR2 SVGAGI (reference sequence). The CDR3 is made up of 12 amino acids. V was pared by 8 bases and J by 6 bases, with 2 bases of the junction left unmatched. CDR3 nucleotides: TGTGCCAGCCGGACAGGGGAAAACACCATATATTTT. This encodes CASRTGENTIYF.

V usage is TRBV20-1 and J usage is TRBJ1-5, with D perhaps TRBD1 (5 bases). Per the germline V gene, CDR1 is DFQATT and CDR2 is SNEGSKA (reference sequence). The ends were cut back, 6 bases at V and 5 bases at J, with 23 bases in the middle. This CDR3 is 16 amino acids long. CDR3 residues: CSARNPSTGGYQPQHF. In DNA, the CDR3 is TGCAGTGCGCGTAACCCCTCGACGGGGGGATATCAGCCCCAGCATTTT.

The V call is TRBV30, the J call TRBJ2-1; perhaps TRBD1 as D (5 bases). The CDR3 spans 16 residues. The V gene's germline CDR1 is GTSNPN and CDR2 SVGIG (reference sequence). V dropped 0 bases and J dropped 6 bases, with 18 bases sitting between them. The CDR3 DNA reads TGTGCCTGGAGTGTCTACGAGGCTAGGGGTCGCAATGAGCAGTTCTTC. It is translated as CAWSVYEARGRNEQFF.

This CDR3 reads CASSEGLAHTDTQYF. DNA for the CDR3: TGTGCCAGCAGTGAGGGACTAGCCCACACAGATACGCAGTATTTT. V usage is TRBV2 and J usage is TRBJ2-3; 9 bases are a match to TRBD2. The CDR3 is 15 residues long. The germline V gene has CDR1 SNHLY and CDR2 FYNNEI. V gave up 3 bases and J gave up 2 bases; unmatched junction bases: 3.

This clonotype was counted a few times. The V call is TRBV7-2, the J call TRBJ2-3; no definite D call. The CDR3 consists of 14 residues. Trimming stripped 5 bases from V and 3 bases from J, with 12 bases between. CDR1 is SGHTA and CDR2 is FQGNSA in the germline V gene. In nucleotides, the CDR3 is TGTGCCAGCAGCCCCCGTTGGGGAACAGATACGCAGTATTTT. As protein: CASSPRWGTDTQYF.

This clonotype was counted a few times. The rearrangement joins TRBV10-3 to TRBJ1-5; 8 nucleotides match TRBD1. The CDR3 spans 13 residues. Germline-derived CDR1 and CDR2 are ENHRY and SYGVKD. The J segment lost 5 bases and the V segment lost 4 bases, leaving 1 base of the junction unmatched. The CDR3 spells CAISADRDQPQHF. The CDR3 bases are TGTGCCATCAGTGCGGACAGGGATCAGCCCCAGCATTTT.

The gene calls are TRBV7-3 and TRBJ2-2, with a weak D call TRBD2 (5 bases). Germline-derived CDR1 and CDR2 are SGHTA and FQGTGA. This CDR3 has 15 residues. The germline V and J ends were trimmed by 2 bases and 6 bases, with 13 bases remaining between them. In nucleotides, the CDR3 is TGTGCCAGCAGCTTATCCCTAGCTTTAGCCGGGGAGCTGTTTTTT. Protein: CASSLSLALAGELFF. Combining the CDR3 with reference TRBV7-3 and TRBJ2-2 gives the whole variable domain GAGVSQTPSNKVTEKGKYVELRCDPISGHTALYWYRQSLGQGPEFLIYFQGTGAADDSGLPNDRFFAVRPEGSVSTLKIQRTERGDSAVYLCASSLSLALAGELFFGEGSRLTVL.

This clonotype was detected only a few times. The gene calls are TRBV20-1 and TRBJ2-1; D not resolved. CDR3 length: 16 amino acids. V lost 0 bases to trimming and J lost 0 bases, with 12 bases between them. Germline V gene sequence: CDR1 DFQATT, CDR2 SNEGSKA (reference sequence). In DNA form, the CDR3 reads TGCAGTGCTAGAGATCCTGCCCCGAGCTCCTACAATGAGCAGTTCTTC. Its protein product is CSARDPAPSSYNEQFF.

This clonotype occurred a few times. J is TRBJ2-1 and V is TRBV20-1; D gene uncertain. In germline, CDR1 is DFQATT, CDR2 SNEGSKA (reference sequence). Trimming took 2 bases from V and 12 from J, leaving 14 bases between them. The length of the CDR3 is 12 residues. The CDR3 DNA is TGCAGTGCTAGAATCGATTTGGGTGCGCAGTTCTTC. This translates into CSARIDLGAQFF.

This clonotype came up many times. The rearrangement joins TRBV20-1 to TRBJ2-1, with 7 bases matching TRBD2. The CDR3 covers 16 residues. In germline, CDR1 is DFQATT, CDR2 SNEGSKA (reference sequence). J was trimmed by 5 bases and V by 6 bases; bases with no gene match: 16. The CDR3 protein is CSAPDVARELDNEQFF. The CDR3 DNA sequence: TGCAGTGCCCCTGACGTCGCGCGGGAGCTCGACAATGAGCAGTTCTTC.

CDR3 protein: CASSNRGLAGAPGGTDTQYF. The DNA for the CDR3 is TGCGCCAGCAGCAATCGGGGACTAGCGGGAGCACCCGGGGGCACAGATACGCAGTATTTT. V gene TRBV4-1 combines with J gene TRBJ2-3; TRBD2 matches at 14 bases. The CDR3 runs to 20 residues. J gave up 1 base and V 5 bases, and 14 bases lay outside the gene matches. Germline loops: CDR1 MGHRA, CDR2 YSYEKL.